A single sample is the source of the 25 T cell receptor beta chains below, sequenced in a study of T cells after yellow fever vaccination. TCRdb re-derived calls from the 5' RACE reads in MiXCR, one entry per CDR3 protein. The table lists 96,000 or so distinct CDR3 sequences, 7.5% to 10% of them singletons. This sample comprised CD8+ T cells not binding an NS4B(214-222) dextramer, sorted from PBMCs, obtained roughly 14 days after the first yellow fever vaccination. The receptors here all came from a man aged 18 to 35 who received the YFV17D yellow fever vaccine.

This clonotype was recorded a few times. The V call is TRBV27, the J call TRBJ2-7, with D maybe TRBD1 (5 bases). The CDR3 loop spans 13 amino acids. The V gene lost 2 bases and the J gene lost 4 bases, with 9 bases spanning the gap. Germline CDR1 and CDR2: MNHEY and SMNVEV (reference sequence). CDR3 sequence reads: CASSLNQGYEQYV. CDR3 in DNA: TGTGCCAGCAGTTTAAACCAGGGATACGAGCAGTACGTC.

The chain recombines TRBV6-1 with TRBJ1-1; 7 nucleotides align to TRBD1. The CDR3 sequence is 14 residues long. V dropped 4 bases and J dropped 5; count of bases not matched to a gene: 7. CDR1 and CDR2 from the germline V gene are MNHNS and SASEGT. The CDR3 region has the DNA TGTGCCAGCAGTGCGTCAGGGGGTCGTACTGAAGCTTTCTTT. It codes for CASSASGGRTEAFF.

CDR3 amino acids: CASTTRTSGGSSAYNEQFF. The DNA of the CDR3 is TGTGCCAGCACCACACGGACTAGCGGGGGGTCCTCCGCCTACAATGAGCAGTTCTTC. J is TRBJ2-1 and V is TRBV12-3 or TRBV12-4; 14 bases match TRBD2. The trim removed 7 bases at V and 2 bases at J, leaving 13 bases unmatched. This CDR3 contains 19 residues.

This clonotype was seen repeatedly, ten times or more. The J gene is TRBJ2-1, the V gene TRBV12-5; 7 positions agree with TRBD2. The CDR3 has 14 amino acids. CDR1 and CDR2 (germline): LGHNT, FRNRAP. The J segment lost 7 bases and the V segment lost 6 bases, leaving 9 bases of the junction unmatched. The CDR3 bases are TGTGCTAGTGGCAATTCGGGACTACCGAATGAGCAGTTCTTC. Its protein product is CASGNSGLPNEQFF. The full variable domain, with the rest looked up from reference TRBV12-5 and TRBJ2-1, is DARVTQTPRHKVTEMGQEVTMRCQPILGHNTVFWYRQTMMQGLELLAYFRNRAPLDDSGMPKDRFSAEMPDATLATLKIQPSEPRDSAVYFCASGNSGLPNEQFFGPGTRLTVL.

V usage is TRBV5-1 and J usage is TRBJ1-1; D uncertain. Germline assignment: CDR1 SGHRS and CDR2 YFSETQ. V dropped 4 bases and J dropped 4 bases, with 14 bases sitting between them. The CDR3 loop spans 14 amino acids. The CDR3 nucleotides are TGCGCCAGCAGCGTCGCGGGAGGAGGCACTGAAGCTTTCTTT. Translation gives CASSVAGGGTEAFF.

This chain joins TRBV4-1 and TRBJ2-7; D could derive from TRBD1 or TRBD2 (5 bases each). V was pared by 0 bases and J by 2 bases, with 14 bases between. The CDR3 is made up of 16 amino acids. The germline V gene has CDR1 MGHRA and CDR2 YSYEKL. The CDR3 protein is CASSQEVRDRTYEQYF. The CDR3 DNA sequence: TGCGCCAGCAGCCAAGAAGTAAGGGACCGGACCTACGAGCAGTACTTC.

V is TRBV19 and J is TRBJ2-2; 7 nucleotides agree with TRBD1. CDR3 length: 16 residues. Losses at the gene ends were 5 bases for V and 0 bases for J; bases not matched to a gene: 6. Per the germline V gene, CDR1 is LNHDA and CDR2 is SQIVND (reference sequence). CDR3 sequence (DNA): TGTGCCAGTAGTCCCGAAGGGGGCACGAACACCGGGGAGCTGTTTTTT. Its protein is CASSPEGGTNTGELFF.

The V gene is TRBV4-3, the J gene TRBJ2-4, with TRBD1 matching over 8 bases. The CDR3 runs 15 residues. Germline V gene sequence: CDR1 LGHNA, CDR2 YSLEER. J lost 6 bases, V lost 0 bases, and 4 bases had no gene match. In nucleotides, the CDR3 is TGCGCCAGCAGCCAAGATGGGACAGGAGGAAACATTCAGTACTTC. It encodes CASSQDGTGGNIQYF.

The chain employs TRBV19 and TRBJ1-1; D is possibly TRBD1 (6 bases). CDR1 and CDR2 (germline): LNHDA, SQIVND (reference sequence). Trimming removed 3 bases from V and 7 bases from J, with 18 bases in between. The CDR3 spans 15 residues. CDR3 residues: CASSIGGGSTVEAFF. The CDR3 coding sequence is TGTGCCAGTAGTATTGGTGGGGGCTCTACAGTTGAAGCTTTCTTT.

This chain joins TRBV12-3 or TRBV12-4 and TRBJ2-7, with D tentatively TRBD1 or TRBD2 (5 bases each). The CDR3 totals 13 residues. The V end was cut by 4 bases, the J end by 2 bases, with 9 bases between. CDR3 sequence: CASSSGLTYEQYF. In DNA form, the CDR3 reads TGTGCCAGCAGTTCGGGGCTGACCTACGAGCAGTACTTC.

The chain is built from TRBV7-3 and TRBJ2-5; 9 bases map to TRBD2. The junction had 4 bases not matched to a gene; V was cut back by 1 base and J by 1 base. This CDR3 comprises 16 residues. Germline V gives CDR1 SGHTA, CDR2 FQGTGA. CDR3 DNA: TGTGCCAGCAGCTTAATAGCGGGGGTCCCCCAAGAGACCCAGTACTTC. This encodes CASSLIAGVPQETQYF.

This clonotype was seen a handful of times. V is TRBV9 and J is TRBJ2-4; 9 bases align to TRBD1. Germline loops: CDR1 SGDLS, CDR2 YYNGEE. The CDR3 consists of 14 residues. V lost 3 bases, J lost 4 bases, and 2 bases stayed unmatched. The chain's CDR3 is CASSAGTGKNIQYF. Here the CDR3 DNA reads TGTGCCAGCAGCGCCGGGACAGGGAAAAACATTCAGTACTTC.

This clonotype was seen a handful of times. The rearrangement uses TRBV7-3 and TRBJ2-5; the match to TRBD2 covers 8 bases. Looked up from germline, CDR1 is SGHTA and CDR2 is FQGTGA. The CDR3 consists of 15 residues. Trimming took 6 bases from V and 2 from J; bases not matched to a gene: 8. CDR3 in amino acids: CASSRAGGRQETQYF. CDR3 nucleotide sequence: TGTGCCAGCAGTCGTGCGGGGGGAAGGCAAGAGACCCAGTACTTC. The full variable domain, with the rest looked up from reference TRBV7-3 and TRBJ2-5, is GAGVSQTPSNKVTEKGKYVELRCDPISGHTALYWYRQSLGQGPEFLIYFQGTGAADDSGLPNDRFFAVRPEGSVSTLKIQRTERGDSAVYLCASSRAGGRQETQYFGPGTRLLVL.

This clonotype was counted between two and nine times. The chain is built from TRBV7-2 and TRBJ2-3; no clear D gene. Trimming shortened V by 2 bases and J by 2 bases, and 17 bases separated the two germline ends. There are 17 residues in the CDR3. Germline V gives CDR1 SGHTA, CDR2 FQGNSA. In nucleotides, the CDR3 is TGTGCCAGCAGCTTAAGTCAGTTCACAGCTGCCACAGATACGCAGTATTTT. This sequence encodes CASSLSQFTAATDTQYF.

This chain uses TRBV6-2 or TRBV6-3 with TRBJ2-1; the D gene is possibly TRBD2 (5 bases). CDR3 size: 15 residues. The V and J ends lost 5 bases and 0 bases respectively, with 11 bases between them. Looked up from germline, CDR1 is MNHEY and CDR2 is SVGEGT. Here the CDR3 reads CASSATGSSYNEQFF. The CDR3 coding sequence is TGTGCCAGCAGTGCAACGGGGTCCTCCTACAATGAGCAGTTCTTC.

A single count supports this clonotype. A read error is likely, as this CDR3 ends without the conserved phenylalanine or tryptophan. The chain recombines TRBV5-4 with TRBJ2-1; no clear D. The CDR3 is 14 amino acids. Per germline, CDR1 SGHNT and CDR2 YYREEE (reference sequence). V lost 1 base and J 0 bases, leaving 5 bases between the germline ends. The chain's CDR3 is CASSLCSSYNEQFL. CDR3 sequence (DNA): TGTGCCAGCAGCTTGTGCAGCTCCTACAATGAGCAGTTCTTA.

This chain uses TRBV6-2 or TRBV6-3 with TRBJ2-1; D remains unclear. CDR1 is MNHEY and CDR2 is SVGEGT in the germline V gene. CDR3 length equals 13 residues. Trimming stripped 3 bases from V and 3 bases from J, with 6 bases between. CDR3 sequence reads: CASSYLSYNEQFF. As DNA, the CDR3 is TGTGCCAGCAGTTATCTCAGCTACAATGAGCAGTTCTTC.

This clonotype appeared a few times. The rearrangement joins TRBV5-6 to TRBJ2-3; 11 bases line up with TRBD2. CDR1 is SGHDT, CDR2 YYEEEE, per germline. The CDR3 totals 16 residues. J gave up 5 bases and V 3 bases, and 8 bases lay outside the gene matches. CDR3: CASSSLLAGERDTQYF. CDR3 nucleotides: TGTGCCAGCAGCTCGTTACTAGCGGGGGAACGAGATACGCAGTATTTT.

The rearrangement uses TRBV7-6 and TRBJ2-3; 11 nucleotides match TRBD2. The CDR3 runs 17 residues. The junction had 6 bases not matched to a gene; V was cut back by 4 bases and J by 0 bases. The germline gives CDR1 SGHVS, CDR2 FNYEAQ. The CDR3 DNA follows: TGTGCCAGCAGCTCGGGACTAGCGGATACTAGCACAGATACGCAGTATTTT. Protein sequence: CASSSGLADTSTDTQYF. Together with reference TRBV7-6 and TRBJ2-3, the CDR3 gives the full variable domain: GAGVSQSPRYKVTKRGQDVALRCDPISGHVSLYWYRQALGQGPEFLTYFNYEAQQDKSGLPNDRFSAERPEGSISTLTIQRTEQRDSAMYRCASSSGLADTSTDTQYFGPGTRLTVL.

This clonotype was detected a few times. This chain joins TRBV4-2 and TRBJ1-2, with a weak D call TRBD1 (6 bases). The V end lost 1 base, the J end lost 8 bases, and 11 bases lay between the germline ends. CDR1 LGHNA and CDR2 YNFKEQ come from the germline V gene. The CDR3 has 13 amino acids. The CDR3 region is CASSQVTGSGYTF. Written as DNA, the CDR3 is TGTGCCAGCAGCCAAGTAACAGGGTCGGGCTACACCTTC.

The chain recombines TRBV27 with TRBJ2-5, with a tentative D call TRBD1 (5 bases). V lost 4 bases and J lost 2, with 17 bases in between. Germline CDR1 is MNHEY and CDR2 is SMNVEV (reference sequence). The CDR3 contains 16 residues. The CDR3 bases are TGTGCCAGCAGTTCGCATTTTGGGGCGGAACAAGAGACCCAGTACTTC. As protein: CASSSHFGAEQETQYF.

This clonotype was detected ten times or more. CDR3 nucleotide sequence: TGTGCCAGCAGTTTGCTAGCGAGTGGCCGGGATGAGCAGTTCTTC. It yields the protein CASSLLASGRDEQFF. V is TRBV27 and J is TRBJ2-1; TRBD2 might be the D (6 bases). The CDR3 has 15 amino acids. Germline V CDR1 and CDR2: MNHEY, SMNVEV (reference sequence). The V end lost 3 bases, the J end lost 8 bases, and 17 bases lay between the germline ends.

This clonotype was detected ten times or more. This chain joins TRBV11-1 and TRBJ2-7; 7 bases line up with TRBD2. Unmatched junction bases numbered 6, after V lost 1 base and J lost 3 bases. The germline V gene has CDR1 SGHAT and CDR2 FQDESV (reference sequence). CDR3 length: 15 residues. CDR3 sequence (DNA): TGTGCCAGCAGCTTAGTGATTGGCGGGGGCTACGAGCAGTACTTC. This gives the protein CASSLVIGGGYEQYF.

The chain employs TRBV5-5 and TRBJ1-6, with no clear D. The CDR3 is 13 amino acids. CDR1 and CDR2 (germline): SGHKS, YYEKEE (reference sequence). Trimming shortened V by 3 bases and J by 11 bases, and 12 bases separated the two germline ends. The CDR3 DNA reads as TGTGCCAGCAGCTCTGAGGTTGGGCCACCCCTCCACTTT. Its protein product is CASSSEVGPPLHF.

The chain carries TRBV5-4 and TRBJ2-3; 9 bases are shared with TRBD1. The germline gives CDR1 SGHNT, CDR2 YYREEE (reference sequence). The J segment lost 3 bases and the V segment lost 3 bases, leaving 5 bases of the junction unmatched. The CDR3 sequence is 15 residues long. Here the CDR3 reads CASSWDRERTDTQYF. Written as DNA, the CDR3 is TGTGCCAGCAGCTGGGACAGGGAGAGGACAGATACGCAGTATTTT.